This T cell receptor (beta chain) was sequenced for a study of PD-L1 blockade in urothelial cancer. Data came from immunoSEQ multiplex PCR; TCRdb stores just in-frame clones and leaves some out. The data show around 45,000 clones, with 80% seen just once and 15% to 20% held by the top ten. Time point specified: pretreatment peripheral blood. Trimming at V came to 3 bases and at J to 4 bases, leaving 5 bases not matched to a gene. This CDR3 is built from 16 residues. CDR1 and CDR2 (germline): SEHNR, FQNEAQ (reference sequence). The source was PBMCs, collected around atezolizumab (anti-PD-L1) treatment. This TCR was recovered from a man between 60 and 70 years old with urothelial cancer. The chain carries TRBV7-9 and TRBJ2-1; the match to TRBD2 covers 11 bases. In DNA form, the CDR3 reads TGTGCCAGCAGCTTGGGGGGGACTAGCGGATACAATGAGCAGTTCTTC. Translating gives CASSLGGTSGYNEQFF.